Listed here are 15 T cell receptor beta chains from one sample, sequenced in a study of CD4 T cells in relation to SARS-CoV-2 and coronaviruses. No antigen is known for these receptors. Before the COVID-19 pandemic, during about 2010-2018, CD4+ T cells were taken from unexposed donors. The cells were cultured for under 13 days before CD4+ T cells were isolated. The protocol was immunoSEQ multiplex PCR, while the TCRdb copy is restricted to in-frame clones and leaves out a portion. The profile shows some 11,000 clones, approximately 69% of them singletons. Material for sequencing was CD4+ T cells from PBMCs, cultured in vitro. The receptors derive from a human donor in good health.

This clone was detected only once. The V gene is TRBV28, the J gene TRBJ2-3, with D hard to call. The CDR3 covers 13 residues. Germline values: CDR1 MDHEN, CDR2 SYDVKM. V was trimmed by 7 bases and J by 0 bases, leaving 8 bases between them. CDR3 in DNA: TGTGCCAGCACCGCTCCTAGCACAGATACGCAGTATTTT. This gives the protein CASTAPSTDTQYF.

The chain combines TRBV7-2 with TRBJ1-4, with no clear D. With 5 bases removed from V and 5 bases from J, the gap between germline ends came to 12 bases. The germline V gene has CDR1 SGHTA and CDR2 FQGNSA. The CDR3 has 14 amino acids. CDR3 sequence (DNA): TGTGCCAGCAGCAACCTTGCGGGGAATGAAAAACTGTTTTTT. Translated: CASSNLAGNEKLFF.

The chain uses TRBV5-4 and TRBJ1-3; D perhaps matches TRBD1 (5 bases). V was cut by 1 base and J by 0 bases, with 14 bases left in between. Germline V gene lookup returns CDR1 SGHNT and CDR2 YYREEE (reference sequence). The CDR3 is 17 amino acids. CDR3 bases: TGTGCCAGCAGCTTGCAGGGCAGGACCCACTCTGGAAACACCATATATTTT. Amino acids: CASSLQGRTHSGNTIYF.

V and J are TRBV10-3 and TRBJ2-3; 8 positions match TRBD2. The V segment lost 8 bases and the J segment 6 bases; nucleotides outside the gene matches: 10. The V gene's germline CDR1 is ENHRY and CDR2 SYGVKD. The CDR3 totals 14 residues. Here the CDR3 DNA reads TGTGCCATCGGTTCGACTAGCGCTCCGGATACGCAGTATTTT. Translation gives CAIGSTSAPDTQYF.

The CDR3 here is CASSLAVSSLTDTQYF. CDR3 DNA: TGTGCCAGCAGCTTAGCGGTCTCGTCCCTTACAGATACGCAGTATTTT. The gene calls are TRBV7-9 and TRBJ2-3; D unclear. Germline-derived CDR1 and CDR2 are SEHNR and FQNEAQ (reference sequence). V was cut by 0 bases and J by 3 bases, with 13 bases left in between. The CDR3 consists of 16 residues.

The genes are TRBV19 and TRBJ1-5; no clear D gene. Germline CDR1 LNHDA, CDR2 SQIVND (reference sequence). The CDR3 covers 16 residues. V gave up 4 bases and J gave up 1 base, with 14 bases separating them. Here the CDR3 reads CASSTLPGQSNQPQHF. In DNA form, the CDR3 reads TGTGCCAGTAGTACCCTACCGGGCCAGAGCAATCAGCCCCAGCATTTT.

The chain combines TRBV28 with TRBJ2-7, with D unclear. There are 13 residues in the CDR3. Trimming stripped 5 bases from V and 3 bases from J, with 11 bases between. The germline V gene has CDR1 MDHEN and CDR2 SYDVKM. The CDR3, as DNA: TGTGCCAGCAGTCAGACACCAGACTACGAGCAGTACTTC. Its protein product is CASSQTPDYEQYF.

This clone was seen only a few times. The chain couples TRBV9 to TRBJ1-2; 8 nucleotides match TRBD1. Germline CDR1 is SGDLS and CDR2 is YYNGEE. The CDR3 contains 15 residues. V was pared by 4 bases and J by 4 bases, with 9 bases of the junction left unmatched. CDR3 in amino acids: CASSPGGGGLYGYTF. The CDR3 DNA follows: TGTGCCAGCAGCCCAGGGGGCGGTGGCCTCTATGGCTACACCTTC.

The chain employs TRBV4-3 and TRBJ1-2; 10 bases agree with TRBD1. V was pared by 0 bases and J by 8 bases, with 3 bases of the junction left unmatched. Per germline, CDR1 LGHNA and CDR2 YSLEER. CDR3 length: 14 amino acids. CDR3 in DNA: TGCGCCAGCAGCCAAGATCGACAGGGGGCAGGCTACACCTTC. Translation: CASSQDRQGAGYTF.

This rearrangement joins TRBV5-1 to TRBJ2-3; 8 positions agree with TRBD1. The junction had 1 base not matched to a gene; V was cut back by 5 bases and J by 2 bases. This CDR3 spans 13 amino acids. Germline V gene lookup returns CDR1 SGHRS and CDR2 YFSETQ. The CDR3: CASRTGDTDTQYF. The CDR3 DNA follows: TGCGCCAGCAGGACAGGGGACACAGATACGCAGTATTTT.

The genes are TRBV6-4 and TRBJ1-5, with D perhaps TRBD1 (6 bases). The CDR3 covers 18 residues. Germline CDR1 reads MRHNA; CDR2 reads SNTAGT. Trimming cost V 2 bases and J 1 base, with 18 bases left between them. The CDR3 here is CASSDHREMRGSNQPQHF. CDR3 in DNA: TGTGCCAGCAGTGACCACAGGGAGATGAGGGGAAGCAATCAGCCCCAGCATTTT.

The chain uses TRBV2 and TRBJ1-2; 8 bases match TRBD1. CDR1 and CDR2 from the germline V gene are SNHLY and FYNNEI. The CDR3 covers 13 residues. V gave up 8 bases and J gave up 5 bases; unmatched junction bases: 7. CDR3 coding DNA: TGTGCCAGCGTTTGGCAGGGGGCGTATGGCTACACCTTC. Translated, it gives CASVWQGAYGYTF.

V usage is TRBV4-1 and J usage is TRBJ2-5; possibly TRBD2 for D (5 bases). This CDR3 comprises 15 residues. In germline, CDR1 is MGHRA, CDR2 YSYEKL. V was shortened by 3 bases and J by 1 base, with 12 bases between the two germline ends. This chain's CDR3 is CASSQARDVQETQYF. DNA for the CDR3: TGCGCCAGCAGCCAGGCCCGGGATGTCCAAGAGACCCAGTACTTC.

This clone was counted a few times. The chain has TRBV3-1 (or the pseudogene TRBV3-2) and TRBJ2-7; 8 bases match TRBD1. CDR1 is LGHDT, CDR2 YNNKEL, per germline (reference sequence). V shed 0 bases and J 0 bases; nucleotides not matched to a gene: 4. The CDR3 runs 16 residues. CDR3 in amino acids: CASSQDAGTGSYEQYF. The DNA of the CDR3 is TGTGCCAGCAGCCAAGATGCCGGGACAGGCTCCTACGAGCAGTACTTC.

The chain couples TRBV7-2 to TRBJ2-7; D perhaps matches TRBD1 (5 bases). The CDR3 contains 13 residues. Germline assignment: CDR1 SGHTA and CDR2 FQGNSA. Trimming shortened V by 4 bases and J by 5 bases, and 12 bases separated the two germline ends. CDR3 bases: TGTGCCAGCAGCTCCAGGGTCCTCCACGAGCAGTACTTC. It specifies CASSSRVLHEQYF. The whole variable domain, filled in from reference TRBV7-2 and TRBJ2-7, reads GAGVSQSPSNKVTEKGKDVELRCDPISGHTALYWYRQSLGQGLEFLIYFQGNSAPDKSGLPSDRFSAERTGGSVSTLTIQRTQQEDSAVYLCASSSRVLHEQYFGPGTRLTVT.